This T cell receptor beta chain came from a study of early T cells in non-severe SARS-CoV-2 infection (dated by TCRdb to the early 2020s). Study-level background: Because TCR sequencing was done on bulk RNA from unsorted whole blood, the alpha and beta chains could not be paired.

The method was 5' RACE. Instrument used: NextSeq 500. The TCR library protocol attached unique molecular identifiers to individual cDNA molecules to correct for sequencing error and PCR bias. TCR alpha and beta chains were both sequenced, and the abundances of alpha and beta sequences in each sample were closely correlated with each other. Under the source paper's analysis protocol: V gene, J gene and CDR3 annotation of TCR sequences was performed with Decombinator V4. TCRs were defined as expanded if a significant change between any two time points was detected under a Poisson model with p below 0.0001. Abundances of TCRs were expressed as counts per million after normalisation to the total number of TCRs sequenced in each sample. TRAV1-2 paired with TRAJ12, TRAJ20 or TRAJ33 defined MAIT TCRs, while TRAV10 paired with TRAJ18 defined iNKT TCRs. VDJdb, accessed 1 November 2021, was searched for CMV, EBV and SARS-CoV-2 annotated TCRs, with TCRs annotated for multiple antigens excluded. TCRdb reprocessed the public reads (quality trimming at Q25 with fastp, clone calling with MiXCR) and kept in-frame beta chains. Rows with a matching CDR3 protein are joined into one entry that keeps the most common DNA and genes. Clone size and V and J calls follow TCRdb, not the original study. The sample table lists about 27,000 distinct CDR3 sequences, 5.4% of them with a count of one. The ten largest clones capture about 0.9% of the sample.

From the cysteine through the phenylalanine, the CDR3 covers 17 amino acids. Only the CDR3 DNA is retained, 51 bases long and in frame from the first base. Via the germline V gene, CDR1 is MDHEN and CDR2 SYDVKM. Trimming at the junction amounts to 0 bases on V and 0 bases on J, and the germline ends lie 9 bases apart. This clonotype showed up many times. Its antigen is not yet known. No base quality values were provided; no much bigger clone lies one nucleotide off. On the study overall, not on this receptor specifically: VDJdb matching was skewed toward anti-spike CD8 responses and likely underestimated virus-specific expansions, missing private and CD4 specificities.

The study was a case-control design nested within a healthcare worker cohort in London, UK, with weekly nasopharyngeal swab PCR tests and blood sampling. Healthcare workers were recruited during the week of the UK lockdown, between 23 and 31 March 2020, and followed weekly for up to about 15 weeks. The TCR sequence derives from an adult who was a healthcare worker with PCR-confirmed SARS-CoV-2 infection or an uninfected control (not recorded which). The sample consisted of whole blood. Recombination joined TRBV28 with TRBJ2-6; the D gene identity is not certain. The CDR3 is CASSLWGSSSGANVLTF. The DNA is as follows: TGTGCCAGCAGTTTATGGGGGTCCAGCTCTGGGGCCAACGTCCTGACTTTC.